Listed below are T cell receptor beta chains from one sample, sequenced in a study of CD8 T cells in Susac syndrome. MiXCR, applied by TCRdb to the immunoSEQ multiplex PCR reads, yields one record per CDR3 protein. Among approximately 210,000 distinct CDR3 sequences listed, 94% were seen once. Sequenced material: CD4+ T cells from PBMCs. These receptor sequences come from a human donor with Susac syndrome. CDR3s include the opening cysteine and the closing phenylalanine or tryptophan. The D gene is left open where the match is weak. Size is omitted from some rows. Given values are once, few, many or a class for expanded clones.

d_gene: NA
abundance: NA
j_gene: TRBJ2-2
v_gene: TRBV14
CDR3nt: TGTGCCAGCAGCCAGAGGGGAACGAGAGGCACCGGGGAGCTGTTTTTT
CDR3aa: CASSQRGTRGTGELFF

d_gene: TRBD1
abundance: NA
j_gene: TRBJ2-7
v_gene: TRBV20-1
CDR3nt: TGCAGTGCTCCAAGGACAGGGATTTACGAGCAGTACTTC
CDR3aa: CSAPRTGIYEQYF

d_gene: NA
abundance: NA
j_gene: TRBJ1-2
v_gene: TRBV5-6
CDR3nt: TGTGCCAGCACCCACGGGGACCGGGGCTATGGCTACACCTTC
CDR3aa: CASTHGDRGYGYTF

d_gene: NA
abundance: NA
j_gene: TRBJ1-3
v_gene: TRBV30
CDR3nt: TGTGCCTGGAGTCCAGGCTCTGGAAACACCATATATTTT
CDR3aa: CAWSPGSGNTIYF

d_gene: TRBD1
abundance: NA
j_gene: TRBJ1-1
v_gene: TRBV18
CDR3nt: TGTGCCAGCTCACCAAGAACAGGGGACCCTGAAGCTTTCTTT
CDR3aa: CASSPRTGDPEAFF

d_gene: NA
abundance: NA
j_gene: TRBJ2-7
v_gene: TRBV14
CDR3nt: TGTGCCAGCAGCCAAGATGTTGGGAAGGTCTACGAGCAGTACTTC
CDR3aa: CASSQDVGKVYEQYF

d_gene: NA
abundance: NA
j_gene: TRBJ1-3
v_gene: TRBV20-1
CDR3nt: TGCAGTGCTAGAGATTTAGACAGGTTCTCTGGAAACACCATATATTTT
CDR3aa: CSARDLDRFSGNTIYF

d_gene: NA
abundance: NA
j_gene: TRBJ2-7
v_gene: TRBV2
CDR3nt: TGTGCCAGCACCGCGACTGATCCGCTTGGCGAGCAGTACTTC
CDR3aa: CASTATDPLGEQYF

d_gene: TRBD1
abundance: NA
j_gene: TRBJ2-1
v_gene: TRBV20-1
CDR3nt: TGCAGTGCTAGGGTCGGGACAGGGTTTGAGCAGTTCTTC
CDR3aa: CSARVGTGFEQFF

d_gene: NA
abundance: NA
j_gene: TRBJ2-1
v_gene: TRBV19
CDR3nt: TGTGCCAGTAGTATAATGGGGCGTTCAAATGAGCAGTTCTTC
CDR3aa: CASSIMGRSNEQFF

d_gene: NA
abundance: NA
j_gene: TRBJ1-1
v_gene: TRBV30
CDR3nt: TGTGCCTGGAGTGTACGCGGGGGAGTGGGGACTGAAGCTTTCTTT
CDR3aa: CAWSVRGGVGTEAFF

d_gene: NA
abundance: NA
j_gene: TRBJ1-1
v_gene: TRBV6-2/TRBV6-3
CDR3nt: TGTGCCAGCAGTTACTCCCGGGAGGGGGCTTTCTTT
CDR3aa: CASSYSREGAFF

d_gene: TRBD1
abundance: NA
j_gene: TRBJ1-6
v_gene: TRBV12-3/TRBV12-4
CDR3nt: TGTGCCAGCGGATGGGACAGGGTAGATTCACCCCTCCACTTT
CDR3aa: CASGWDRVDSPLHF

d_gene: NA
abundance: NA
j_gene: TRBJ1-1
v_gene: TRBV29-1
CDR3nt: TGCAGCGTGTACCGTGGCCCAACGAACACTGAAGCTTTCTTT
CDR3aa: CSVYRGPTNTEAFF

d_gene: NA
abundance: NA
j_gene: TRBJ2-3
v_gene: TRBV12-3/TRBV12-4
CDR3nt: TGTGCCAGCAGTTTGGCCAGCACAGATACGCAGTATTTT
CDR3aa: CASSLASTDTQYF

d_gene: NA
abundance: once
j_gene: TRBJ1-1
v_gene: TRBV20-1
CDR3nt: TGCAGTGCCCATCCCCCCGCCGGCCCTCGGGCTTTCTTT
CDR3aa: CSAHPPAGPRAFF

d_gene: TRBD1
abundance: NA
j_gene: TRBJ2-3
v_gene: TRBV5-1
CDR3nt: TGCGCCAGCAGCTTGGCGGACAGGGGCGATACGCAGTATTTT
CDR3aa: CASSLADRGDTQYF

d_gene: TRBD2
abundance: NA
j_gene: TRBJ2-1
v_gene: TRBV9
CDR3nt: TGTGCCAGCAGCGTAGACCCCAGCGGGGGGGCATTAAATGAGCAGTTCTTC
CDR3aa: CASSVDPSGGALNEQFF

d_gene: TRBD1
abundance: NA
j_gene: TRBJ2-7
v_gene: TRBV20-1
CDR3nt: TGCAGTGCTAGTGCCAACCACCCCGGGACAGCTCCCTACGAGCAGTACTTC
CDR3aa: CSASANHPGTAPYEQYF

d_gene: NA
abundance: once
j_gene: TRBJ2-3
v_gene: TRBV3-1
CDR3nt: TGTGCCAGCAGCCAAGGCATGGACAGCCCGACAGATACGCAGTATTTT
CDR3aa: CASSQGMDSPTDTQYF

d_gene: NA
abundance: NA
j_gene: TRBJ1-4
v_gene: TRBV18
CDR3nt: TGTGCCAGCTCAACGGTAGGCCGGTCGAATGAAAAACTGTTTTTT
CDR3aa: CASSTVGRSNEKLFF

d_gene: NA
abundance: NA
j_gene: TRBJ2-7
v_gene: TRBV9
CDR3nt: TGTGCCAGCAGCGTCCAAGGGGGGGTGCAGCACGAGCAGTACTTC
CDR3aa: CASSVQGGVQHEQYF

d_gene: NA
abundance: NA
j_gene: TRBJ2-7
v_gene: TRBV5-1
CDR3nt: TGCGCCAGCAGCTTGAACAGAGAGGACGAGCAGTACTTC
CDR3aa: CASSLNREDEQYF

d_gene: NA
abundance: NA
j_gene: TRBJ1-2
v_gene: TRBV12-3/TRBV12-4
CDR3nt: TGTGCCAGCAGCCTGCCGGGATCGAGCTACACCTTC
CDR3aa: CASSLPGSSYTF

d_gene: NA
abundance: NA
j_gene: TRBJ1-1
v_gene: TRBV3-1
CDR3nt: TGTGCCAGCAGCCAAGGGACAGAGAACACTGAAGCTTTCTTT
CDR3aa: CASSQGTENTEAFF

d_gene: NA
abundance: NA
j_gene: TRBJ2-7
v_gene: TRBV19
CDR3nt: TGTGCCAGTCGGGGCGCGTCCTACGAGCAGTACTTC
CDR3aa: CASRGASYEQYF

d_gene: NA
abundance: once
j_gene: TRBJ2-2
v_gene: TRBV5-1
CDR3nt: TGCGCCAGCAGAGACCAGGGCAGGCCCGGGGAGCTGTTTTTT
CDR3aa: CASRDQGRPGELFF

d_gene: TRBD1
abundance: NA
j_gene: TRBJ1-5
v_gene: TRBV27
CDR3nt: TGTGCCAGCAGTTTATTGGGACAGGCCGGTCAGCCCCAGCATTTT
CDR3aa: CASSLLGQAGQPQHF

d_gene: TRBD1
abundance: once
j_gene: TRBJ1-2
v_gene: TRBV9
CDR3nt: TGTGCCAGCAGCGTAGGCGACAGGGGTATCGATGGCTACACCTTC
CDR3aa: CASSVGDRGIDGYTF

d_gene: NA
abundance: NA
j_gene: TRBJ2-5
v_gene: TRBV27
CDR3nt: TGTGCCAGCAGGGCAAGAGAGACCCAGTACTTC
CDR3aa: CASRARETQYF

d_gene: NA
abundance: NA
j_gene: TRBJ1-2
v_gene: TRBV12-3/TRBV12-4
CDR3nt: TGTGCCAGCAGTTTAGATGCAGAGAACTATGGCTACACCTTC
CDR3aa: CASSLDAENYGYTF

d_gene: TRBD1
abundance: NA
j_gene: TRBJ1-1
v_gene: TRBV20-1
CDR3nt: TGCAGTGCTAGAGAGACAGGGGGGCACACTGAAGCTTTCTTT
CDR3aa: CSARETGGHTEAFF

d_gene: NA
abundance: NA
j_gene: TRBJ1-2
v_gene: TRBV5-1
CDR3nt: TGCGCCAGCAGCTTGACAGAATTCTATGGCTACACCTTC
CDR3aa: CASSLTEFYGYTF

d_gene: NA
abundance: NA
j_gene: TRBJ1-1
v_gene: TRBV5-1
CDR3nt: TGCGCCAGCAGCCAGGGAGGGCTCACTGAAGCTTTCTTT
CDR3aa: CASSQGGLTEAFF

d_gene: NA
abundance: NA
j_gene: TRBJ1-1
v_gene: TRBV30
CDR3nt: TGTGCCTGGGGGGACGGCGCTGAAGCTTTCTTT
CDR3aa: CAWGDGAEAFF

d_gene: TRBD1
abundance: NA
j_gene: TRBJ2-4
v_gene: TRBV20-1
CDR3nt: TGCAGTGCTAGAGACCCCGGACAGGGAGGCGGCATTCAGTACTTC
CDR3aa: CSARDPGQGGGIQYF

d_gene: NA
abundance: NA
j_gene: TRBJ2-7
v_gene: TRBV5-1
CDR3nt: TGCGCCAGCAGCTTCGAGACAGTTTCCTACGAGCAGTACTTC
CDR3aa: CASSFETVSYEQYF

d_gene: TRBD1
abundance: NA
j_gene: TRBJ2-7
v_gene: TRBV6-2/TRBV6-3
CDR3nt: TGTGCCAGCAGTTCGGACAGGGACGAGCAGTACTTC
CDR3aa: CASSSDRDEQYF

d_gene: TRBD1
abundance: NA
j_gene: TRBJ1-1
v_gene: TRBV5-1
CDR3nt: TGCGCCAGCAGTTTTCAGGGGGCAGAGAACACTGAAGCTTTCTTT
CDR3aa: CASSFQGAENTEAFF

d_gene: NA
abundance: NA
j_gene: TRBJ2-1
v_gene: TRBV11-3
CDR3nt: TGTGCCAGCAGCCGAGAGGGGTACAATGAGCAGTTCTTC
CDR3aa: CASSREGYNEQFF

d_gene: TRBD1
abundance: NA
j_gene: TRBJ2-3
v_gene: TRBV30
CDR3nt: TGTGCCGGATACAGGGGAGGCACAGATACGCAGTATTTT
CDR3aa: CAGYRGGTDTQYF

d_gene: NA
abundance: NA
j_gene: TRBJ1-1
v_gene: TRBV5-4
CDR3nt: TGTGCCAGCAGCCCGACCCGGGGTTCTACTGAAGCTTTCTTT
CDR3aa: CASSPTRGSTEAFF

d_gene: NA
abundance: few
j_gene: TRBJ1-6
v_gene: TRBV4-3
CDR3nt: TGCGCCAGCAGCCAAGCCGGAGGGGACTCACCCCTCCACTTT
CDR3aa: CASSQAGGDSPLHF

d_gene: NA
abundance: NA
j_gene: TRBJ1-2
v_gene: TRBV19
CDR3nt: TGTGCCAGTAGTATAGATACTGGCTACACCTTC
CDR3aa: CASSIDTGYTF

d_gene: NA
abundance: NA
j_gene: TRBJ2-1
v_gene: TRBV5-1
CDR3nt: TGCGCCAGCAGCTTGGCACCAGGGGTCAATGAGCAGTTCTTC
CDR3aa: CASSLAPGVNEQFF

d_gene: NA
abundance: NA
j_gene: TRBJ2-7
v_gene: TRBV28
CDR3nt: TGTGCCAGCAGTAACGGGGAGCAGTACTTC
CDR3aa: CASSNGEQYF

d_gene: TRBD1
abundance: NA
j_gene: TRBJ2-1
v_gene: TRBV19
CDR3nt: TGTGCCAGTAGGAGACAGGGTTTCGGCAATGAGCAGTTCTTC
CDR3aa: CASRRQGFGNEQFF

d_gene: NA
abundance: NA
j_gene: TRBJ2-2
v_gene: TRBV11-1
CDR3nt: TGTGCCAGCCAAGGACGGACTGACACCGGGGAGCTGTTTTTT
CDR3aa: CASQGRTDTGELFF

d_gene: NA
abundance: NA
j_gene: TRBJ1-5
v_gene: TRBV19
CDR3nt: TGTGCCAGCGCCCCAGGGGATGGGGATCAGCCCCAGCATTTT
CDR3aa: CASAPGDGDQPQHF

d_gene: NA
abundance: once
j_gene: TRBJ1-4
v_gene: TRBV5-6
CDR3nt: TGTGCCAGCAGCTTGCAAAGGGACTGGCGGGCTGAAAAACTGTTTTTT
CDR3aa: CASSLQRDWRAEKLFF

d_gene: NA
abundance: once
j_gene: TRBJ1-2
v_gene: TRBV30
CDR3nt: TGTGCCTGGAGAGACCTGGCCCTCTATGGCTACACCTTC
CDR3aa: CAWRDLALYGYTF

d_gene: TRBD1
abundance: NA
j_gene: TRBJ2-5
v_gene: TRBV2
CDR3nt: TGTGCCAGCAGTTGGACAGGGGGGAGTCACCAAGAGACCCAGTACTTC
CDR3aa: CASSWTGGSHQETQYF

d_gene: NA
abundance: once
j_gene: TRBJ1-5
v_gene: TRBV5-4
CDR3nt: TGTGCCAGCACCTCCCCCGGAAAGAGCAATCAGCCCCAGCATTTT
CDR3aa: CASTSPGKSNQPQHF

d_gene: NA
abundance: once
j_gene: TRBJ2-7
v_gene: TRBV20-1
CDR3nt: TGCAGTGCTCACGGGGTCCTCAACTCCTACGAGCAGTACTTC
CDR3aa: CSAHGVLNSYEQYF

d_gene: TRBD1
abundance: NA
j_gene: TRBJ1-2
v_gene: TRBV12-3/TRBV12-4
CDR3nt: TGTGCCAGCAGTCCCCCGGGACAGGGAGGCTACACCTTC
CDR3aa: CASSPPGQGGYTF

d_gene: NA
abundance: NA
j_gene: TRBJ1-6
v_gene: TRBV27
CDR3nt: TGTGCCAGCAGTTTCCCTTTTGGATCCCTCCACTTT
CDR3aa: CASSFPFGSLHF

d_gene: TRBD1
abundance: once
j_gene: TRBJ1-4
v_gene: TRBV20-1
CDR3nt: TGCAGTGCAGCCCTTCAGACAGGGCGCAACCCAACTAATGAAAAACTGTTTTTT
CDR3aa: CSAALQTGRNPTNEKLFF

d_gene: TRBD1
abundance: NA
j_gene: TRBJ1-5
v_gene: TRBV20-1
CDR3nt: TGCAGTGCTAGAGATAGAACAGGGGGCGATCAGCCCCAGCATTTT
CDR3aa: CSARDRTGGDQPQHF

d_gene: NA
abundance: NA
j_gene: TRBJ2-7
v_gene: TRBV20-1
CDR3nt: TGCAGTGCTAGAGGTAGACAGACCATCCTTTCCTACGAGCAGTACTTC
CDR3aa: CSARGRQTILSYEQYF